What follows describes a single T cell receptor (beta chain). Its antigen is currently unknown. These data belong to a study of shared clonotypes between healthy human individuals. Study in general: Per donor, three plates held CD4 naive cells, three held CD4 memory, two held CD8 naive and one held CD8 memory. Study-level findings and limits: Rarefaction showed that sequencing of sorted subsets was incomplete (despite large depth). Sampling covered blood only; tissue repertoires likely differ. Clonotype sharing among donors was expected to depend on sequencing depth.

The germline V and J ends were trimmed by 6 bases and 4 bases, with 21 bases remaining between them. CDR1 is SEHNR and CDR2 is FQNEAQ in the germline V gene (reference sequence). This CDR3 comprises 16 residues. Measured with immunoSEQ multiplex PCR; TCRdb has only the in-frame clones, and not every one. The sample has roughly 86,000 clones, about 70% seen once; the top ten hold 50%. The gene calls are TRBV7-9 and TRBJ2-5, with D possibly matching TRBD2 (7 bases). This sequence originates from a man aged 25 to 45 in good health. The specimen was memory CD8+ T cells sorted from blood. Subset here: CD45RO+ cells pooled with CCR7-negative TemRA cells. In nucleotides, the CDR3 is TGTGCCAGCAGGATCCTAGGGGGAGGGCCGCGAGAGACCCAGTACTTC. It is translated as CASRILGGGPRETQYF.